This TCR beta chain was sequenced for a study of CD8+ T cells in alopecia areata. Following extraction, RNA underwent reverse transcription to cDNA, which served as the sequencing template. Method: immunoSEQ multiplex PCR; TCRdb's copy keeps in-frame clones and lacks some. The data contain 95,000 to 150,000 clones, roughly 50% of them seen just once; the ten biggest clones take up more than 9%. The source material was NKG2D-low CD8+ T cells sorted from blood. This TCR was recovered from a human donor with alopecia areata.

CDR3 amino acids: CASSFSEDLGTEAFF. The CDR3 DNA reads as TGTGCCAGCAGTTTCTCGGAGGATCTGGGCACTGAAGCTTTCTTT. The J gene is TRBJ1-1, the V gene TRBV27; D ambiguous. The V end was cut by 3 bases, the J end by 4 bases, with 15 bases between. Germline V CDR1 and CDR2: MNHEY, SMNVEV (reference sequence). The CDR3 runs 15 residues.